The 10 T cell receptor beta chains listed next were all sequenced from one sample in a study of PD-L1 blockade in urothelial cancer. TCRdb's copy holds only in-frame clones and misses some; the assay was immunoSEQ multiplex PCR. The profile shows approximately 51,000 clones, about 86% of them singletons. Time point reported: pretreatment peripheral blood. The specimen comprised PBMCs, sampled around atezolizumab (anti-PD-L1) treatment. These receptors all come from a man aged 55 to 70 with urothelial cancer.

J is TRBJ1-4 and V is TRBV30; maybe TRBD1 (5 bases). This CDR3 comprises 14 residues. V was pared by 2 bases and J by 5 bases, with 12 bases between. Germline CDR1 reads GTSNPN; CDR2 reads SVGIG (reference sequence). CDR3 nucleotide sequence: TGTGCCTGGAGTTTGGGGCAGGGAAATGAAAAACTGTTTTTT. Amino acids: CAWSLGQGNEKLFF.

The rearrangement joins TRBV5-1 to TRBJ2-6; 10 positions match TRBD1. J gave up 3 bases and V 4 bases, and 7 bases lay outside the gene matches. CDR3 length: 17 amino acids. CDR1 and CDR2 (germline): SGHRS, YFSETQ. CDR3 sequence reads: CASSPLTGGLGANVLTF. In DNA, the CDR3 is TGCGCCAGCAGCCCATTGACAGGGGGCCTTGGGGCCAACGTCCTGACTTTC.

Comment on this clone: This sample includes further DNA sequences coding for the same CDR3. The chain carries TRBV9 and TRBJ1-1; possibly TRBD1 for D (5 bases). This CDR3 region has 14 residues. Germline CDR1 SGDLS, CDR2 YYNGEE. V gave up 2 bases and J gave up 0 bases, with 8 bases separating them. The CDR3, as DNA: TGTGCCAGCAGCGTGGGGCACATGAACACTGAAGCTTTCTTT. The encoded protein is CASSVGHMNTEAFF.

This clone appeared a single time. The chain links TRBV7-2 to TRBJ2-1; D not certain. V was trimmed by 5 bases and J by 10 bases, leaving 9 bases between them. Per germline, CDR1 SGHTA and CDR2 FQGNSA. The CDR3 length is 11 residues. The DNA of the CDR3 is TGTGCCAGCAGCAACCGAGAAGAGCAGTTCTTC. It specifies CASSNREEQFF.

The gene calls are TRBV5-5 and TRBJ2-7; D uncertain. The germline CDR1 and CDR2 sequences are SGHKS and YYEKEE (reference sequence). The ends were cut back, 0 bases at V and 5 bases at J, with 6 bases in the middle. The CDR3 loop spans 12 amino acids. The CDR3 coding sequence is TGTGCCAGCAGCTTGGCCCTAAACGAGCAGTACTTC. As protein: CASSLALNEQYF.

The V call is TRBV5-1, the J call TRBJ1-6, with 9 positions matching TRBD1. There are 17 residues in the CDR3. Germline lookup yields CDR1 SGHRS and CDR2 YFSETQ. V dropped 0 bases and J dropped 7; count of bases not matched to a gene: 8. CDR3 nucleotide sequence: TGCGCCAGCAGCTTGGGGAGTCTCGGGACAGGGAATTCACCCCTCCACTTT. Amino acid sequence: CASSLGSLGTGNSPLHF. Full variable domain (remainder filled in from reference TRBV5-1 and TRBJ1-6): KAGVTQTPRYLIKTRGQQVTLSCSPISGHRSVSWYQQTPGQGLQFLFEYFSETQRNKGNFPGRFSGRQFSNSRSEMNVSTLELGDSALYLCASSLGSLGTGNSPLHFGNGTRLTVT.

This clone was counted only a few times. The CDR3 region has the DNA TGTGCCAGCAGCTCGACAGGGTATGATGAAAAACTGTTTTTT. It translates to CASSSTGYDEKLFF. V usage is TRBV7-9 and J usage is TRBJ1-4, with TRBD1 matching 7 bases. V lost 4 bases, J lost 6 bases, and 5 bases stayed unmatched. Germline V lookup: CDR1 SEHNR, CDR2 FQNEAQ (reference sequence). CDR3 length: 14 amino acids.

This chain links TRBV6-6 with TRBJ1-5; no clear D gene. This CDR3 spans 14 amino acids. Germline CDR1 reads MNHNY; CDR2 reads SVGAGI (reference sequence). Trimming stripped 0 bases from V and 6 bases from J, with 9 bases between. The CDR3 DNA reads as TGTGCCAGCAGTTACTCCGGGTTGAGTCAGCCCCAGCATTTT. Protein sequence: CASSYSGLSQPQHF.

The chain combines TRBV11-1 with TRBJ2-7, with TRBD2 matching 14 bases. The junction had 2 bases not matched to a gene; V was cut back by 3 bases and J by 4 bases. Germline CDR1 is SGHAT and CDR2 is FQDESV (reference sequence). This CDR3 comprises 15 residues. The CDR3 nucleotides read TGTGCCAGCAGCTTTGGGACTAGCGGGAGATACGAGCAGTACTTC. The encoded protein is CASSFGTSGRYEQYF.

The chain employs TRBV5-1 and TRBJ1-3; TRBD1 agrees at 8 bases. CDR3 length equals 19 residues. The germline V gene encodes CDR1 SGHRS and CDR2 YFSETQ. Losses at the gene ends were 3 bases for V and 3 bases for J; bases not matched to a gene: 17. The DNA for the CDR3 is TGCGCCAGCAGCTACCTGGGACAGGCCGAAGGGACAGGTGGAAACACCATATATTTT. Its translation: CASSYLGQAEGTGGNTIYF.